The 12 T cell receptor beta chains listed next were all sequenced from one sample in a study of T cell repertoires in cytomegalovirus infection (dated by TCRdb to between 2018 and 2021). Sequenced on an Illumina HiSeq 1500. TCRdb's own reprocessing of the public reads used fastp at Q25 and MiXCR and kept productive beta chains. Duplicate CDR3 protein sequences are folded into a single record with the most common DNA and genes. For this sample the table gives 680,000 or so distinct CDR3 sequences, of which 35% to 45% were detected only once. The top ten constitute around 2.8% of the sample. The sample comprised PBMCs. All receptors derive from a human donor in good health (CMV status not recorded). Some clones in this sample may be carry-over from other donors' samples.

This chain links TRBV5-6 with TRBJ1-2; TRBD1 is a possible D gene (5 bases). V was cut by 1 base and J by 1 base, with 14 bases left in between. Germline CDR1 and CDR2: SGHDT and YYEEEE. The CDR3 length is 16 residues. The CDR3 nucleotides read TGTGCCAGCAGCTTGCATAAAGGGGCGCATAACTATGGCTACACCTTC. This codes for CASSLHKGAHNYGYTF.

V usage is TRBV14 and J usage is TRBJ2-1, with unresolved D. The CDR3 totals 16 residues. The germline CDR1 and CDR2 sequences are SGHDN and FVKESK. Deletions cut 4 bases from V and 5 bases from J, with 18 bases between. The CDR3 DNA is TGTGCCAGCAGCCTGTACTTGGGTAGAGCCCACAATGAGCAGTTCTTC. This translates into CASSLYLGRAHNEQFF.

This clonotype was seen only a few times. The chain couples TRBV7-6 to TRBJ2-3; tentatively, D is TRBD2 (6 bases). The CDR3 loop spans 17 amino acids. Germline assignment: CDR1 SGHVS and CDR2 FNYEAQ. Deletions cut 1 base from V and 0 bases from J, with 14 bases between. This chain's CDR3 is CASSLDGGRASTDTQYF. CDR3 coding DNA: TGTGCCAGCAGCTTAGACGGGGGTCGTGCTAGCACAGATACGCAGTATTTT.

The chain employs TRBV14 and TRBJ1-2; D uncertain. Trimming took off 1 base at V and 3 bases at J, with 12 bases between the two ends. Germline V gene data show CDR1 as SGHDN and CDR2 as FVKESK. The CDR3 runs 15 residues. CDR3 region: CASSQVQESDYGYTF. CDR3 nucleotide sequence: TGTGCCAGCAGCCAAGTCCAGGAAAGTGACTATGGCTACACCTTC.

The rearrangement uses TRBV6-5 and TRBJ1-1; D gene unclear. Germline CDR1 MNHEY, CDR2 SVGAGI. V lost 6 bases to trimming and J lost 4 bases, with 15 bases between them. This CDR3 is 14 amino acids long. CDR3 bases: TGTGCCAGCAGAATGACCCGGAGCGGCACTGAAGCTTTCTTT. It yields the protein CASRMTRSGTEAFF.

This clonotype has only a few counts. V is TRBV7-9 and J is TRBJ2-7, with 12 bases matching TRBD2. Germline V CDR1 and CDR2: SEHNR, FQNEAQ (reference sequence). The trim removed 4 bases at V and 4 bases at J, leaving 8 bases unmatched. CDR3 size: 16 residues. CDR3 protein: CASSSSQTSGGYEQYF. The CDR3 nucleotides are TGTGCCAGCAGCTCGAGCCAGACTAGCGGGGGATACGAGCAGTACTTC.

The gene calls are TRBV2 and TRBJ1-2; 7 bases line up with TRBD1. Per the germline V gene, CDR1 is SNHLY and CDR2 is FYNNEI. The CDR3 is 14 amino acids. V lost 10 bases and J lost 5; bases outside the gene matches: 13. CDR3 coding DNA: TGTGCCATCATGATCCCGGGACAGCAGTATGGCTACACCTTC. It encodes CAIMIPGQQYGYTF.

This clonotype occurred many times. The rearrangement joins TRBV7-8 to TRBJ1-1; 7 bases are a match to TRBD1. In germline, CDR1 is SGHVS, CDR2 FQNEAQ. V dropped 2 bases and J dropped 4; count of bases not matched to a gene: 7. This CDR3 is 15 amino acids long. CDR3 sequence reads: CASSLSETGSTEAFF. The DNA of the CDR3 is TGTGCCAGCAGCTTAAGTGAGACAGGGAGCACTGAAGCTTTCTTT.

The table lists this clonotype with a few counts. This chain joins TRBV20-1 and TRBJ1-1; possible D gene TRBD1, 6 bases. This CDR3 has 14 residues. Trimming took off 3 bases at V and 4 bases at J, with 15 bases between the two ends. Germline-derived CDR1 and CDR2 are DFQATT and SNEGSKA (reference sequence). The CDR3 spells CSASGPAGATEAFF. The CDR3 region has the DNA TGCAGTGCTAGTGGGCCCGCAGGGGCCACTGAAGCTTTCTTT.

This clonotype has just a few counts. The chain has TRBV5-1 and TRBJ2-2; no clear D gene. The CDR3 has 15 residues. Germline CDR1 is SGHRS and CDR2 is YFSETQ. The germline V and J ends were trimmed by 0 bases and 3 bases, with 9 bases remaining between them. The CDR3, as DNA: TGCGCCAGCAGCTTGGGAAGCCTATACACCGGGGAGCTGTTTTTT. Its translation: CASSLGSLYTGELFF.

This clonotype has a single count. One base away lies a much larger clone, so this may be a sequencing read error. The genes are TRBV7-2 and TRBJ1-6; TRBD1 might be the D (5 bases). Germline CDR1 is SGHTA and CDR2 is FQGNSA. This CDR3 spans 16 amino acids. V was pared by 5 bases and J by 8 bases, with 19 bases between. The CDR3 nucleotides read TGTGCCAGCAGCGTAAGCCGGGGGGGATCTTATTCACCCCTCCACTTT. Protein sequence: CASSVSRGGSYSPLHF.

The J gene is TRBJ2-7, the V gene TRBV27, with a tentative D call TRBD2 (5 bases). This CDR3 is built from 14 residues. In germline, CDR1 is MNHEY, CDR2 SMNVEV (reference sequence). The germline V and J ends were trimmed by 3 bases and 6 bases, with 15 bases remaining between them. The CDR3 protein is CASSFSSGAGEQYF. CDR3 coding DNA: TGTGCCAGCAGTTTTTCTTCCGGCGCGGGCGAGCAGTACTTC.